These 11 T cell receptor beta chains share one sample of origin, sequenced in a study of T cells in Graves' hyperthyroidism and ophthalmopathy. TCR beta CDR3 region amplification was performed from RNA transcripts. With the HTBI primer set, the TCR CDR3 went through a first round of RT-PCR. From the multiplex PCR reads, TCRdb called clonotypes with MiXCR, one entry per CDR3 protein. The sample lists under 250,000 distinct CDR3 sequences, approximately 23% occurring once. Material: blood. These receptors were taken from a woman aged 40 to 50 with Graves' ophthalmopathy.

The chain combines TRBV29-1 with TRBJ2-7; TRBD1 matches at 9 bases. V gave up 7 bases and J gave up 7 bases; unmatched junction bases: 14. CDR1 is SQVTM and CDR2 is ANQGSEA in the germline V gene. This CDR3 is built from 14 residues. The DNA of the CDR3 is TGCAGCGCCCAGACAGGGGGGCGTTTTGGGGAGCAGTACTTC. Translation: CSAQTGGRFGEQYF.

This clonotype was picked up many times. The chain couples TRBV11-2 to TRBJ2-5; 10 bases are shared with TRBD2. CDR3 length: 18 residues. The V gene's germline CDR1 is SGHAT and CDR2 FQNNGV. V was clipped by 0 bases and J by 3 bases; unmatched bases: 10. CDR3 loop: CASSLDWLAGVEKETQYF. In DNA, the CDR3 is TGTGCCAGCAGCTTAGATTGGCTAGCGGGGGTGGAAAAAGAGACCCAGTACTTC.

This clonotype was observed many times. The chain links TRBV6-2 or TRBV6-3 to TRBJ2-4, with D perhaps matching TRBD1 (6 bases). In germline, CDR1 is MNHEY, CDR2 SVGEGT. This CDR3 contains 16 residues. The V and J ends lost 4 bases and 1 base respectively, with 14 bases between them. CDR3 residues: CASSSAGVDAKNIQYF. CDR3 coding DNA: TGTGCCAGCAGTTCTGCAGGGGTGGATGCCAAAAACATTCAGTACTTC.

This clonotype occurred many times. The chain combines TRBV20-1 with TRBJ1-5; the D gene is possibly TRBD1 (6 bases). The V end was cut by 3 bases, the J end by 3 bases, with 15 bases between. CDR3 length: 15 amino acids. Germline lookup yields CDR1 DFQATT and CDR2 SNEGSKA (reference sequence). The CDR3 is CSARPDTGSNQPQHF. The DNA for the CDR3 is TGCAGTGCTAGGCCCGACACAGGGTCCAATCAGCCCCAGCATTTT.

This clonotype has ten or more counts. The V gene is TRBV25-1, the J gene TRBJ2-7, with 7 nucleotides matching TRBD1. The V and J ends lost 2 bases and 6 bases, in that order; junction bases with no gene match: 16. This CDR3 contains 17 residues. CDR1 and CDR2 from the germline V gene are MGHDK and SYGVNS. CDR3 loop: CASSETRRGGAAREQYF. Written as DNA, the CDR3 is TGTGCCAGCAGTGAAACGAGGAGAGGGGGCGCCGCGCGCGAGCAGTACTTC.

The chain carries TRBV28 and TRBJ1-5; 9 bases map to TRBD1. V was clipped by 5 bases and J by 2 bases; unmatched bases: 10. The CDR3 spans 17 residues. CDR1 is MDHEN, CDR2 SYDVKM, per germline. CDR3 sequence (DNA): TGTGCCAGCAGTGACCCGGGACAGGGATGGCGCAATCAGCCCCAGCATTTT. It is translated as CASSDPGQGWRNQPQHF.

There are many counts of this clonotype. The V call is TRBV30, the J call TRBJ2-7; D possibly corresponds to TRBD2 (7 bases). Looked up from germline, CDR1 is GTSNPN and CDR2 is SVGIG (reference sequence). Between the trimmed V and J ends, which lost 2 bases and 7 bases, there was a span of 12 bases. CDR3 length: 12 residues. The CDR3 here is CAWSQGREEQYF. The DNA of the CDR3 is TGTGCCTGGAGTCAGGGGAGGGAAGAGCAGTACTTC.

This clonotype was detected many times. This chain joins TRBV24-1 and TRBJ2-5; 7 bases are shared with TRBD2. With V trimmed by 1 base and J by 5 bases, 6 bases remained unmatched. The CDR3 sequence is 15 residues long. The germline V gene encodes CDR1 KGHDR and CDR2 SFDVKD. CDR3: CATSDFGLGLETQYF. The CDR3, as DNA: TGTGCCACCAGTGATTTCGGACTAGGTCTTGAGACCCAGTACTTC.

In this sample, this clonotype turned up many times. The chain recombines TRBV18 with TRBJ1-1; the match to TRBD1 covers 7 bases. Trimming at V came to 0 bases and at J to 4 bases, leaving 8 bases not matched to a gene. The CDR3 length is 16 residues. Germline V CDR1 and CDR2: KGHSH, LQKENI. CDR3 in amino acids: CASSPPETGRSTEAFF. DNA of the CDR3: TGTGCCAGCTCACCACCAGAGACAGGGAGAAGCACTGAAGCTTTCTTT.

The chain carries TRBV27 and TRBJ2-5; D call uncertain. The V end was cut by 3 bases, the J end by 4 bases, with 12 bases between. This CDR3 comprises 14 residues. Germline-derived CDR1 and CDR2 are MNHEY and SMNVEV (reference sequence). CDR3 in DNA: TGTGCCAGCAGTTTTTCACCCCACGGAGAGACCCAGTACTTC. It specifies CASSFSPHGETQYF.

This clonotype appeared many times. V usage is TRBV5-1 and J usage is TRBJ2-7, with D hard to call. From germline, CDR1 is SGHRS and CDR2 YFSETQ. V was trimmed by 2 bases and J by 6 bases, leaving 15 bases between them. This CDR3 region has 14 residues. In DNA form, the CDR3 reads TGCGCCAGCAGCTTTTACGGGCCGCCGCCCGAGCAGTACTTC. This codes for CASSFYGPPPEQYF.